These 5 T cell receptor beta chains were all obtained from the same sample, sequenced in a study of Graves' ophthalmopathy and Graves' hyperthyroidism (dated by TCRdb to between 2018 and 2020). Sequencing was performed on an Illumina HiSeq 2000. TCR beta CDR3 regions were amplified from RNA transcripts for repertoire sequencing. HTBI primers and the Qiagen OneStep RT-PCR kit were used in a first-round RT-PCR, which was followed by a second-round multiplex PCR, size selection and purification. Starting from the raw public reads, TCRdb applied fastp trimming at Q25, assembled clones with MiXCR and retained in-frame beta chains. Rows matching on CDR3 protein sequence are summarized as one entry with the most common DNA and genes. The sample table contains tens of thousands of distinct CDR3 sequences; only one count was recorded for approximately 46% of them. Together, the top ten hold roughly 24% of the sample.

The sequencing sample was made of peripheral blood. The source is an adult woman with stable Graves' hyperthyroidism.

DNA of the CDR3: TGTGCCAGCAGCGTAGATTCAGGGTGGGGCAATCAGCCCCAGCATTTT. This translates into CASSVDSGWGNQPQHF. The chain combines TRBV9 with TRBJ1-5; TRBD1 might be the D (5 bases). V gave up 0 bases and J gave up 2 bases, with 12 bases separating them. This CDR3 comprises 16 residues. Germline values: CDR1 SGDLS, CDR2 YYNGEE.

The gene calls are TRBV2 and TRBJ1-1; D is possibly TRBD1 (6 bases). This CDR3 is built from 11 residues. CDR1 SNHLY and CDR2 FYNNEI come from the germline V gene. As DNA, the CDR3 is TGTGGTTTGGGGGGCAAGACTGAAGCTTTCTTT. Protein sequence: CGLGGKTEAFF.

With respect to this clonotype: The DNA is omitted, as the CDR3 cannot be located on it reliably, and the CDR3 follows TCRdb's listing. The chain recombines TRBV5-6 with TRBJ2-5; the D call in the table, TRBD2, was not verified against the DNA. Germline loops: CDR1 SGHDT, CDR2 YYEEEE. The CDR3 has 21 amino acids, counting both end residues. This CDR3 is CASSLVGGNEKLFFGRGTQYF.

The J gene is TRBJ2-5, the V gene TRBV10-3; weak D call: TRBD1 (6 bases). V was cut by 3 bases and J by 5 bases, with 10 bases left in between. The CDR3 sequence is 13 residues long. Germline loops: CDR1 ENHRY, CDR2 SYGVKD. CDR3 loop: CAISDTGKETQYF. CDR3 bases: TGTGCCATCAGTGATACAGGGAAGGAGACCCAGTACTTC.

A remark on this clonotype: Because it lacks the conserved phenylalanine or tryptophan at the end, this CDR3 is likely a read error. The limits of the CDR3 on the DNA are not certain, so only TCRdb's listed CDR3 is given. The rearrangement joins TRBV20-1 to TRBJ2-5; the D segment call TRBD2 is taken from the table without a DNA check. Germline lookup yields CDR1 DFQATT and CDR2 SNEGSKA (reference sequence). The CDR3 spans 8 residues, counting both ends. The CDR3 is CSASPMAG.